The 6 T cell receptor beta chains presented below share a single source sample, sequenced in a study of regulatory T cells in long-lasting Graves disease. Time point denoted: newly diagnosed GD, antithyroid drugs for less than 3 months. The TCR library was prepared using RNA isolated from PBMCs. In building TCR beta libraries, iRepertoire HTBI primers were used together with Arm-PCR of CDR3 regions. TCRdb analysed the multiplex PCR reads with MiXCR anew, one entry per CDR3 protein. The repertoire has 350,000 to 450,000 distinct CDR3 sequences, 14% to 15% of them found once; the top ten carry around 17%. These data also formed part of another study, on T cells in Graves' hyperthyroidism and ophthalmopathy.

The sequences come from peripheral blood mononuclear cells (PBMCs), collected at new diagnosis, from a patient treated with antithyroid drugs. These receptors all come from a woman aged 30 to 39 with Graves disease.

This clonotype was seen only a few times. V and J are TRBV13 and TRBJ1-6; TRBD1 matches at 11 bases. CDR3 size: 17 residues. V shed 5 bases, J shed 9 bases, and the junction held 12 bases outside the gene matches. From germline, CDR1 is PRHDT and CDR2 FYEKMQ (reference sequence). CDR3 coding DNA: TGTGCCAGCAGCCGCCGGGACAGGGGGGTGCTCCGTTCACCCCTCCACTTT. Protein sequence: CASSRRDRGVLRSPLHF.

This clonotype was counted ten times or more. V and J are TRBV2 and TRBJ2-1, with 11 positions matching TRBD1. Germline V gene data show CDR1 as SNHLY and CDR2 as FYNNEI. With V trimmed by 7 bases and J by 4 bases, 6 bases remained unmatched. This CDR3 contains 15 residues. CDR3 sequence reads: CASKVDRGRYNEQFF. The CDR3, as DNA: TGTGCCAGCAAGGTGGACAGGGGGCGATACAATGAGCAGTTCTTC.

The sample holds many counts of this clonotype. Germline and junction disagree at one end, which may indicate a read error. The J gene is TRBJ2-3, the V gene TRBV5-1, with TRBD1 matching over 8 bases. CDR3 length: 15 residues. Germline V gene data show CDR1 as SGHRS and CDR2 as YFSETQ. CDR3 DNA: TGTGCCAGCAGCTGGAGGACAGGGATCACAGATACGCAGTATTTT. Amino acid sequence: CASSWRTGITDTQYF.

This clonotype was observed a handful of times. This could be a read error, since a much larger clone is one nucleotide away. V is TRBV12-3 or TRBV12-4 and J is TRBJ2-1; 15 nucleotides match TRBD2. There are 18 residues in the CDR3. The CDR3 reads CASSSTGLAGGPLDEQVF. CDR3 nucleotide sequence: TGTGCCAGCAGTTCCACAGGACTAGCGGGAGGGCCTCTCGATGAGCAGGTCTTC.

This clonotype occurred a few times. The chain couples TRBV30 to TRBJ2-2; 10 nucleotides line up with TRBD2. V gave up 3 bases and J gave up 6 bases; unmatched junction bases: 7. Germline V gene data show CDR1 as GTSNPN and CDR2 as SVGIG (reference sequence). The CDR3 runs 15 residues. CDR3 coding DNA: TGTGCCTGGAGCGCAGCGGGAGGGCTCGCCGGGGAGCTGTTTTTT. Its protein is CAWSAAGGLAGELFF.

V gene TRBV7-9 combines with J gene TRBJ1-2; 8 bases are shared with TRBD1. From germline, CDR1 is SEHNR and CDR2 FQNEAQ (reference sequence). The ends lost 7 bases at V and 10 bases at J; junction bases unmatched: 14. The CDR3 contains 14 residues. CDR3 in DNA: TGTGCCAGCACCATTCTTAGACAGGGGTTGACCTACACCTTC. Protein: CASTILRQGLTYTF.